The next 32 T cell receptor beta chains were all read from a single sample in a study of CD8+CD57+ T cells in acquired aplastic anemia (dated by TCRdb to 2016 to 2018). The patients picked for sequencing were ones in whom flow cytometry had shown an expansion of CD8+CD57+ cells. Sequenced on an Illumina HiSeq 2000. Profiling of TCR beta VDJ combinations and CDR3 sequences used genomic DNA as the template. The public sequencing data were trimmed at Q25 with fastp and processed into clonotypes with MiXCR by TCRdb, which kept only in-frame beta chains. CDR3 protein duplicates are merged, each entry listing the most common genes and DNA. In this sample the table shows around 200,000 distinct CDR3 sequences, 55% to 65% of which occur a single time. The leading ten clones occupy around 60% of the sample. The sequenced sample was sorted CD4+, CD8+, or CD8+CD57+ T cells (not recorded which) from PBMCs. These receptors all stem from a human donor with aplastic anemia.

This clonotype was observed a handful of times. The rearrangement uses TRBV28 and TRBJ1-2; D is possibly TRBD1 (6 bases). V was trimmed by 7 bases and J by 0 bases, leaving 9 bases between them. CDR1 and CDR2 (germline): MDHEN, SYDVKM. The CDR3 is 13 amino acids. The CDR3 spells CASKEGANYGYTF. The CDR3 bases are TGTGCCAGCAAAGAGGGGGCTAACTATGGCTACACCTTC.

J is TRBJ2-3 and V is TRBV7-9; 7 bases line up with TRBD1. J was trimmed by 3 bases and V by 3 bases; bases with no gene match: 0. Per germline, CDR1 SEHNR and CDR2 FQNEAQ (reference sequence). The CDR3 length is 13 residues. In DNA form, the CDR3 reads TGTGCCAGCAGCTTGACAGGGACAGATACGCAGTATTTT. Translating gives CASSLTGTDTQYF.

This clonotype has more than one count but fewer than ten. The rearrangement uses TRBV20-1 and TRBJ2-1; a possible D gene is TRBD1 (5 bases). The germline CDR1 and CDR2 sequences are DFQATT and SNEGSKA (reference sequence). The V end lost 2 bases, the J end lost 3 bases, and 5 bases lay between the germline ends. The CDR3 totals 12 residues. In nucleotides, the CDR3 is TGCAGTGCTAGACAGGGCTACAATGAGCAGTTCTTC. Its translation: CSARQGYNEQFF.

V and J are TRBV7-9 and TRBJ1-1; possibly TRBD1 for D (6 bases). Germline CDR1 reads SEHNR; CDR2 reads FQNEAQ (reference sequence). V gave up 6 bases and J gave up 4 bases, with 12 bases separating them. CDR3 length: 13 amino acids. The CDR3 spells CASSGGRITEAFF. CDR3 coding DNA: TGTGCCAGCAGTGGGGGCAGGATCACTGAAGCTTTCTTT.

The V call is TRBV19, the J call TRBJ1-3; 7 nucleotides align to TRBD1. The CDR3 totals 14 residues. The junction had 12 bases not matched to a gene; V was cut back by 8 bases and J by 8 bases. CDR1 and CDR2 (germline): LNHDA, SQIVND (reference sequence). In DNA form, the CDR3 reads TGTGCCAGTCTGGACAGGCCGTCGGGAGACACCATATATTTT. Its translation: CASLDRPSGDTIYF.

This clonotype showed up just a few times. This sequence joins TRBV20-1 and TRBJ2-7, with D possibly called TRBD1 or TRBD2 (5 bases each). CDR1 and CDR2 (germline): DFQATT, SNEGSKA (reference sequence). V was clipped by 3 bases and J by 2 bases, with 11 bases between them. CDR3 length: 13 residues. The DNA for the CDR3 is TGCAGTGCTAGGGGACGGAAAGCCTACGAGCAGTACTTC. Its translation is CSARGRKAYEQYF.

To note about this clonotype: It may be a read error: a sequence one base away is much more abundant. The gene calls are TRBV7-3 and TRBJ2-1; TRBD1 matches 7 bases. This CDR3 region has 15 residues. Trimming at V came to 5 bases and at J to 7 bases, leaving 11 bases not matched to a gene. From germline, CDR1 is SGHTA and CDR2 FQGTGA. The CDR3 protein is CASSPTGAISNEQFF. The CDR3 DNA reads TGTGCCAGCAGCCCAACAGGGGCCATATCAAATGAGCAGTTCTTC.

This chain connects TRBV19 to TRBJ1-4, with D unresolved. This CDR3 spans 14 amino acids. V was shortened by 3 bases and J by 3 bases, with 8 bases between the two germline ends. The germline V gene has CDR1 LNHDA and CDR2 SQIVND (reference sequence). CDR3 nucleotide sequence: TGTGCCAGTAGTATGCAGGTGGCTAATGAAAAACTGTTTTTT. The encoded protein is CASSMQVANEKLFF.

This rearrangement joins TRBV14 to TRBJ2-7; no clear D gene. The germline V gene encodes CDR1 SGHDN and CDR2 FVKESK. This CDR3 spans 13 amino acids. The V and J ends lost 5 bases and 2 bases respectively, with 10 bases between them. CDR3 DNA sequence: TGTGCCAGCAGCTACCACCCCCCCTACGAGCAGTACTTC. This translates into CASSYHPPYEQYF.

This rearrangement joins TRBV10-2 to TRBJ2-1; D might be TRBD2 (5 bases). This CDR3 contains 12 residues. The V gene's germline CDR1 is WSHSY and CDR2 SAAADI. The germline V and J ends were trimmed by 8 bases and 8 bases, with 13 bases remaining between them. The CDR3 reads CASSLALDEQFF. In nucleotides, the CDR3 is TGCGCCAGCTCCCTAGCCCTCGATGAGCAGTTCTTC.

The chain joins TRBV19 to TRBJ2-3; 12 bases map to TRBD2. Trimming cost V 5 bases and J 5 bases; bases outside gene matches: 5. Germline assignment: CDR1 LNHDA and CDR2 SQIVND (reference sequence). This CDR3 comprises 15 residues. CDR3: CASSLLAGGKDTQYF. The CDR3 DNA sequence: TGTGCCAGTAGTCTACTAGCGGGGGGTAAAGATACGCAGTATTTT. The full variable domain, in which reference TRBV19 and TRBJ2-3 provide the parts outside the CDR3, is DGGITQSPKYLFRKEGQNVTLSCEQNLNHDAMYWYRQDPGQGLRLIYYSQIVNDFQKGDIAEGYSVSREKKESFPLTVTSAQKNPTAFYLCASSLLAGGKDTQYFGPGTRLTVL.

There are many counts of this clonotype. The CDR3, as DNA: TGTGCCAGCAGCTTGGAAGCCAGTCAAGAGACCCAGTACTTC. This encodes CASSLEASQETQYF. This chain uses TRBV5-6 with TRBJ2-5; no definite D call. Germline assignment: CDR1 SGHDT and CDR2 YYEEEE. The CDR3 is made up of 14 amino acids. Trimming pared 0 bases from V and 2 bases from J, leaving 8 bases between. Filled out from reference TRBV5-6 and TRBJ2-5, the complete variable domain reads DAGVTQSPTHLIKTRGQQVTLRCSPKSGHDTVSWYQQALGQGPQFIFQYYEEEERQRGNFPDRFSGHQFPNYSSELNVNALLLGDSALYLCASSLEASQETQYFGPGTRLLVL.

The genes are TRBV7-2 and TRBJ2-2, with 8 bases matching TRBD2. The CDR3 is 16 amino acids. Germline V gene lookup returns CDR1 SGHTA and CDR2 FQGNSA. The V and J ends lost 0 bases and 8 bases, in that order; junction bases with no gene match: 8. The CDR3 nucleotides read TGTGCCAGCAGCTTAGCGTTCGGGGGGGCCAGGGGGGAGCTGTTTTTT. Its translation is CASSLAFGGARGELFF.

V is TRBV20-1 and J is TRBJ1-6; D possibly corresponds to TRBD1 (5 bases). This CDR3 has 15 amino acids. Trimming took off 6 bases at V and 4 bases at J, with 16 bases between the two ends. CDR1 and CDR2 (germline): DFQATT, SNEGSKA (reference sequence). CDR3 sequence reads: CSAPGGREYNSPLHF. The DNA for the CDR3 is TGCAGTGCCCCTGGTGGCAGGGAGTATAATTCACCCCTCCACTTT.

This clonotype appeared many times. The rearrangement links TRBV25-1 to TRBJ2-3; D call uncertain. Deletions cut 3 bases from V and 4 bases from J, with 2 bases between. CDR1 and CDR2 from the germline V gene are MGHDK and SYGVNS. This CDR3 is built from 11 residues. In nucleotides, the CDR3 is TGTGCCAGCAGTGAGGCAGATACGCAGTATTTT. It encodes CASSEADTQYF.

The chain recombines TRBV29-1 with TRBJ2-1; a weak D match, TRBD2 (5 bases). Germline CDR1 is SQVTM and CDR2 is ANQGSEA. CDR3 size: 12 residues. Trimming pared 8 bases from V and 6 bases from J, leaving 14 bases between. The CDR3 reads CSLSRSGNEQFF. CDR3 bases: TGCAGCCTTTCCCGGAGCGGCAATGAGCAGTTCTTC.

This clonotype showed up just once. The genes are TRBV3-1 and TRBJ2-1; 10 nucleotides agree with TRBD1. V shed 4 bases and J 7 bases; nucleotides not matched to a gene: 16. There are 18 residues in the CDR3. CDR1 is LGHDT, CDR2 YNNKEL, per germline (reference sequence). The CDR3 DNA reads as TGTGCCAGCAGCCGGGGTGGTGTGGGGACAGGGGTGAATAATGAGCAGTTCTTC. This sequence encodes CASSRGGVGTGVNNEQFF.

Of note for this clonotype: A read error may produce the germline difference seen at one junction end. In DNA, the CDR3 is TGTGCCAGCAGCTTAGATTTCCGACCTTCAGCCCTCCACTTT. Amino acid sequence: CASSLDFRPSALHF. The chain has TRBV7-9 and TRBJ1-6, with D unresolved. Germline V CDR1 and CDR2: SEHNR, FQNEAQ (reference sequence). This CDR3 spans 14 amino acids.

This clonotype was seen repeatedly, ten times or more. The chain has TRBV27 and TRBJ2-1; 9 nucleotides match TRBD2. Germline assignment: CDR1 MNHEY and CDR2 SMNVEV (reference sequence). V lost 6 bases and J lost 6; bases outside the gene matches: 3. The CDR3 spans 13 residues. CDR3 DNA sequence: TGTGCCAGCAGCAGCGGGGGGACCAATGAGCAGTTCTTC. Protein product: CASSSGGTNEQFF.

In this sample, this clonotype turned up a few times. The V gene is TRBV28, the J gene TRBJ1-2; TRBD1 aligns across 8 bases. V lost 2 bases and J lost 7; bases outside the gene matches: 6. Germline CDR1 MDHEN, CDR2 SYDVKM. CDR3 length equals 14 residues. Here the CDR3 reads CASSLAGQELGYTF. The CDR3 DNA reads as TGTGCCAGCAGTTTAGCGGGACAGGAACTTGGCTACACCTTC.

The genes are TRBV24-1 and TRBJ2-3; tentatively, D is TRBD2 (5 bases). Trimming took 2 bases from V and 5 from J, leaving 19 bases between them. CDR3 length: 17 amino acids. Germline CDR1 and CDR2: KGHDR and SFDVKD. The CDR3 spells CATSDSITGFGGDTQYF. CDR3 in DNA: TGTGCCACCAGTGATTCGATAACGGGATTCGGTGGAGATACGCAGTATTTT.

This clonotype showed up just a few times. This chain connects TRBV7-9 to TRBJ2-3; 7 bases align to TRBD1. Germline-derived CDR1 and CDR2 are SEHNR and FQNEAQ (reference sequence). Germline trimming cut 2 bases from V and 0 bases from J; bases unmatched to any gene: 5. This CDR3 region has 16 residues. The CDR3 DNA reads as TGTGCCAGCAGCTTATTTACAGGGGTTAGCACAGATACGCAGTATTTT. Its translation: CASSLFTGVSTDTQYF.

Many counts were recorded for this clonotype. The rearrangement joins TRBV6-5 to TRBJ2-5; D unclear. CDR3 length equals 13 residues. CDR1 and CDR2 from the germline V gene are MNHEY and SVGAGI. Trimming shortened V by 2 bases and J by 4 bases, and 8 bases separated the two germline ends. The CDR3 DNA reads as TGTGCCAGCAGTTACGGAGCAGGAGAGACCCAGTACTTC. As protein: CASSYGAGETQYF.

The chain has TRBV20-1 and TRBJ2-3; TRBD2 aligns across 12 bases. The CDR3 covers 16 residues. CDR1 is DFQATT, CDR2 SNEGSKA, per germline (reference sequence). Trimming took 2 bases from V and 8 from J; bases not matched to a gene: 11. CDR3 nucleotide sequence: TGCAGTGCTAGATTTCCGGCTAGCGGGGGGGGGGTTACGCAGTATTTT. The encoded protein is CSARFPASGGGVTQYF.

In its sample, this clonotype was seen a few times. The V call is TRBV19, the J call TRBJ1-2, with TRBD1 as a possible D gene (5 bases). The ends were cut back, 4 bases at V and 5 bases at J, with 14 bases in the middle. The length of the CDR3 is 14 residues. Germline CDR1 and CDR2: LNHDA and SQIVND (reference sequence). As DNA, the CDR3 is TGTGCCAGTAGTAGGGGGTTCGGCAGGTATGGCTACACCTTC. It is translated as CASSRGFGRYGYTF. The variable domain in full, with the rest retrieved from reference TRBV19 and TRBJ1-2, is DGGITQSPKYLFRKEGQNVTLSCEQNLNHDAMYWYRQDPGQGLRLIYYSQIVNDFQKGDIAEGYSVSREKKESFPLTVTSAQKNPTAFYLCASSRGFGRYGYTFGSGTRLTVV.

The chain recombines TRBV9 with TRBJ1-6; D remains unclear. Germline CDR1 and CDR2: SGDLS and YYNGEE. The CDR3 covers 14 residues. Deletions cut 3 bases from V and 10 bases from J, with 14 bases between. Here the CDR3 reads CASSAMNRGSPLHF. The CDR3, as DNA: TGTGCCAGCAGCGCCATGAACCGGGGATCACCCCTCCACTTT.

The rearrangement links TRBV7-2 to TRBJ2-1; D is unclear. V lost 5 bases and J 5 bases, leaving 16 bases between the germline ends. The CDR3 runs 15 residues. The germline gives CDR1 SGHTA, CDR2 FQGNSA. The CDR3 here is CASSPVPPSHNEQFF. The CDR3 DNA reads TGTGCCAGCAGCCCAGTCCCCCCGTCACACAATGAGCAGTTCTTC.

As to this clonotype: This may be a read error: a much more frequent sequence differs by one nucleotide. The V gene is TRBV4-1, the J gene TRBJ1-1; tentatively, D is TRBD1 (5 bases). CDR1 is MGHRA and CDR2 is YSYEKL in the germline V gene. V was shortened by 0 bases and J by 11 bases, with 19 bases between the two germline ends. CDR3 length equals 15 residues. CDR3 nucleotides: TGCGCCAGCAGCCAAGACGAGGGTCATGGAGGGGACGCTTTCTTT. Protein: CASSQDEGHGGDAFF.

Remarks on this clonotype: A read error is possible here, since a much larger clone lies one base away. This rearrangement joins TRBV7-2 to TRBJ2-7; D is perhaps TRBD2 (7 bases). Germline CDR1 is SGHTA and CDR2 is FQGNSA. V lost 9 bases and J 6 bases, leaving 30 bases between the germline ends. The CDR3 loop spans 17 amino acids. CDR3 nucleotide sequence: TGTGCCAGTAGTGCCCCGCTGGGGGGGGGCAGGGGCTGCGAGCAGTACTTC. This codes for CASSAPLGGGRGCEQYF.

This clonotype was observed at least ten times. This may come from a read error, since a much larger clone is one base off. The rearrangement joins TRBV7-9 to TRBJ2-5; D is perhaps TRBD2 (5 bases). This CDR3 is 16 amino acids long. Germline CDR1 and CDR2: SEHNR and FQNEAQ (reference sequence). V was clipped by 1 base and J by 2 bases, with 14 bases between them. CDR3 DNA sequence: TGTGCCAGCAGCTTAGGTACTAGTTACACTCAAGAGACCCAGTACTTC. It encodes CASSLGTSYTQETQYF.

In its sample, this clonotype was seen many times. The chain couples TRBV7-6 to TRBJ2-3; D unclear. In germline, CDR1 is SGHVS, CDR2 FNYEAQ. This CDR3 is built from 13 residues. The ends were cut back, 2 bases at V and 1 base at J, with 4 bases in the middle. The CDR3 loop reads CASSLLGTDTQYF. As DNA, the CDR3 is TGTGCCAGCAGCTTACTGGGCACAGATACGCAGTATTTT. Full variable domain (missing parts from reference TRBV7-6 and TRBJ2-3): GAGVSQSPRYKVTKRGQDVALRCDPISGHVSLYWYRQALGQGPEFLTYFNYEAQQDKSGLPNDRFSAERPEGSISTLTIQRTEQRDSAMYRCASSLLGTDTQYFGPGTRLTVL.

The V gene is TRBV7-3, the J gene TRBJ2-5, with TRBD1 matching 9 bases. Looked up from germline, CDR1 is SGHTA and CDR2 is FQGTGA. This CDR3 has 13 residues. The V and J ends lost 4 bases and 5 bases, in that order; junction bases with no gene match: 2. The CDR3 region has the DNA TGTGCCAGCAGCTACAGGGGGCCGGAGACCCAGTACTTC. Protein sequence: CASSYRGPETQYF.